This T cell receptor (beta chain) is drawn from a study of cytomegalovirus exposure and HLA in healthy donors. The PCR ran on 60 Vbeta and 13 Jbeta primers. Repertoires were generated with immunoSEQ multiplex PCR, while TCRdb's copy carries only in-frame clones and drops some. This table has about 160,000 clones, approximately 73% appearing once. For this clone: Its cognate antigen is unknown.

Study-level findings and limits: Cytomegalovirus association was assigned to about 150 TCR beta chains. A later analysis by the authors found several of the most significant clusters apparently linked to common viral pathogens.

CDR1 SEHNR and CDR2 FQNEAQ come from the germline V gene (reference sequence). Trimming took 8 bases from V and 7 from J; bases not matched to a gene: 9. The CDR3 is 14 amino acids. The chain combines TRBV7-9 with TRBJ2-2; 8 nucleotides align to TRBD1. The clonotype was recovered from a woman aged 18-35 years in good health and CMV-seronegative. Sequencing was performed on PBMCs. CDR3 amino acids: CASGRQGAGGELFF. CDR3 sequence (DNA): TGTGCCAGCGGAAGGCAGGGGGCAGGCGGGGAGCTGTTTTTT.